These 29 T cell receptor beta chains were sequenced from one sample in a study of blood T cell repertoires in COVID-19. TCRdb keeps only in-frame clones here, not all; method: immunoSEQ multiplex PCR. The sample holds under 200,000 clones, 85% to 90% seen once. Sequencing used peripheral blood. The receptor set was obtained from a man aged 40-49 years with active or convalescent COVID-19.

The chain carries TRBV24-1 and TRBJ1-2; D unresolved. Germline CDR1 KGHDR, CDR2 SFDVKD. CDR3 length equals 12 residues. V was trimmed by 3 bases and J by 2 bases, leaving 3 bases between them. CDR3 sequence reads: CATSDQNYGYTF. CDR3 DNA sequence: TGTGCCACCAGTGATCAAAACTATGGCTACACCTTC.

The chain carries TRBV3-1 (or the pseudogene TRBV3-2) and TRBJ2-1; 8 nucleotides match TRBD2. Germline loops: CDR1 LGHDT, CDR2 YNNKEL (reference sequence). CDR3 size: 14 residues. After removal of 3 bases from V and 9 bases from J, the junction contained 7 bases not matched to a gene. CDR3: CASSQDHGGGEQFF. The CDR3 bases are TGTGCCAGCAGCCAGGACCACGGGGGGGGTGAGCAGTTCTTC.

A remark on this clone: The sample holds other DNA sequences that translate to the same CDR3. The J gene is TRBJ2-2, the V gene TRBV2, with a tentative D call TRBD1 (5 bases). V lost 2 bases, J lost 1 base, and 8 bases lay in between. This CDR3 has 15 residues. CDR1 and CDR2 (germline): SNHLY, FYNNEI. CDR3 nucleotide sequence: TGTGCCAGCAGTGAACAGGGTCTGAACACCGGGGAGCTGTTTTTT. Encoded protein: CASSEQGLNTGELFF. Filled out from reference TRBV2 and TRBJ2-2, the complete variable domain reads EPEVTQTPSHQVTQMGQEVILRCVPISNHLYFYWYRQILGQKVEFLVSFYNNEISEKSEIFDDQFSVERPDGSNFTLKIRSTKLEDSAMYFCASSEQGLNTGELFFGEGSRLTVL.

V gene TRBV30 combines with J gene TRBJ2-3, with 11 bases fitting TRBD2. The CDR3 length is 18 residues. V shed 2 bases, J shed 0 bases, and the junction held 10 bases outside the gene matches. Germline V gives CDR1 GTSNPN, CDR2 SVGIG (reference sequence). CDR3 residues: CAWSTPGTSGPSTDTQYF. DNA for the CDR3: TGTGCCTGGAGTACCCCCGGGACTAGCGGACCTAGCACAGATACGCAGTATTTT.

The chain links TRBV7-2 to TRBJ1-1; no clear D. The CDR3 is made up of 13 amino acids. Germline CDR1 reads SGHTA; CDR2 reads FQGNSA. V was pared by 2 bases and J by 8 bases, with 12 bases between. This CDR3 is CASSLSPFQEAFF. In DNA form, the CDR3 reads TGTGCCAGCAGCTTATCCCCCTTCCAGGAAGCTTTCTTT.

This clone was counted a single time. The chain employs TRBV4-2 and TRBJ2-3, with TRBD2 matching 12 bases. The CDR3 runs to 17 residues. V shed 0 bases and J 2 bases; nucleotides not matched to a gene: 3. Germline CDR1 is LGHNA and CDR2 is YNFKEQ. CDR3 DNA sequence: TGTGCCAGCAGCCAAGATCCTAGCGGGAGGGACACAGATACGCAGTATTTT. Its protein product is CASSQDPSGRDTDTQYF.

This sequence joins TRBV5-5 and TRBJ1-5; D is ambiguous. V lost 2 bases, J lost 2 bases, and 8 bases lay in between. The CDR3 totals 14 residues. Germline assignment: CDR1 SGHKS and CDR2 YYEKEE (reference sequence). Here the CDR3 reads CASSLEAGNQPQHF. CDR3 nucleotide sequence: TGTGCCAGCAGCTTAGAGGCGGGCAATCAGCCCCAGCATTTT.

This clone was recorded a few times. The chain carries TRBV2 and TRBJ1-1, with D possibly TRBD1 on 5 matching bases. The V gene's germline CDR1 is SNHLY and CDR2 FYNNEI. Deletions cut 7 bases from V and 6 bases from J, with 21 bases between. This CDR3 has 15 amino acids. For the CDR3, the DNA is TGTGCCAGCAACAATGCGGGACTCGTCCTCTCTGAAGCTTTCTTT. This sequence encodes CASNNAGLVLSEAFF.

J is TRBJ2-2 and V is TRBV6-1; D ambiguous. Germline CDR1 and CDR2: MNHNS and SASEGT. There are 11 residues in the CDR3. V was shortened by 5 bases and J by 9 bases, with 7 bases between the two germline ends. The CDR3 DNA sequence: TGTGCCAGCAGTCCCGAGCGGGAGCTGTTTTTT. This gives the protein CASSPERELFF.

V and J are TRBV7-9 and TRBJ1-4; no reliable D call. The CDR3 covers 15 residues. Germline values: CDR1 SEHNR, CDR2 FQNEAQ (reference sequence). V lost 5 bases and J lost 2, with 12 bases in between. CDR3 sequence reads: CASSPAGVTNEKLFF. The CDR3 nucleotides read TGTGCCAGCAGCCCAGCGGGAGTCACTAATGAAAAACTGTTTTTT.

This clone was seen more than once but under ten times. DNA for the CDR3: TGTGCCAGCAGCTTAACGGGAAGAAAGGGGGAAAAACTGTTTTTT. Translation gives CASSLTGRKGEKLFF. The chain is built from TRBV7-3 and TRBJ1-4, with D perhaps matching TRBD1 (5 bases). The germline gives CDR1 SGHTA, CDR2 FQGTGA. This CDR3 has 15 amino acids. Trimming removed 0 bases from V and 8 bases from J, with 13 bases in between. The variable domain in full, completed from reference TRBV7-3 and TRBJ1-4, reads GAGVSQTPSNKVTEKGKYVELRCDPISGHTALYWYRQSLGQGPEFLIYFQGTGAADDSGLPNDRFFAVRPEGSVSTLKIQRTERGDSAVYLCASSLTGRKGEKLFFGSGTQLSVL.

The chain joins TRBV19 to TRBJ2-5, with 10 bases aligning to TRBD1. The length of the CDR3 is 15 residues. J lost 4 bases, V lost 5 bases, and 7 bases had no gene match. Germline lookup yields CDR1 LNHDA and CDR2 SQIVND (reference sequence). CDR3 protein: CASSADRGGRETQYF. CDR3 sequence (DNA): TGTGCCAGTAGTGCGGACAGGGGGGGTAGAGAGACCCAGTACTTC. Together with reference TRBV19 and TRBJ2-5, the CDR3 gives the full variable domain: DGGITQSPKYLFRKEGQNVTLSCEQNLNHDAMYWYRQDPGQGLRLIYYSQIVNDFQKGDIAEGYSVSREKKESFPLTVTSAQKNPTAFYLCASSADRGGRETQYFGPGTRLLVL.

The chain has TRBV10-3 and TRBJ2-5; TRBD2 might be the D (5 bases). Germline CDR1 is ENHRY and CDR2 is SYGVKD. The CDR3 covers 14 residues. The V gene lost 2 bases and the J gene lost 5 bases, with 12 bases spanning the gap. The CDR3 DNA reads TGTGCCATCAGTGAGGTTAGAGGGTTTGAGACCCAGTACTTC. As protein: CAISEVRGFETQYF.

The genes are TRBV19 and TRBJ1-1; 9 bases are a match to TRBD1. Trimming removed 6 bases from V and 0 bases from J; junction bases left unmatched: 11. The CDR3 is made up of 17 amino acids. In germline, CDR1 is LNHDA, CDR2 SQIVND (reference sequence). CDR3 nucleotides: TGTGCCAGTAGCGCCAATAGACAGGGGGGCATGAACACTGAAGCTTTCTTT. Its protein is CASSANRQGGMNTEAFF.

The J gene is TRBJ2-1, the V gene TRBV28, with TRBD1 matching 7 bases. Germline lookup yields CDR1 MDHEN and CDR2 SYDVKM. CDR3 length equals 16 residues. The V and J ends lost 8 bases and 4 bases, in that order; junction bases with no gene match: 14. The CDR3 coding sequence is TGTGCCAGCCAGCCGTTGGGGACAGCAACTTACAATGAGCAGTTCTTC. It specifies CASQPLGTATYNEQFF.

The J gene is TRBJ1-4, the V gene TRBV5-5, with D possibly matching TRBD1 (5 bases). This CDR3 has 15 amino acids. V gave up 0 bases and J gave up 8 bases, with 14 bases separating them. Germline CDR1 SGHKS, CDR2 YYEKEE (reference sequence). In DNA form, the CDR3 reads TGTGCCAGCAGCTTGGCAGGGAACATTGTCGAAAAACTGTTTTTT. It translates to CASSLAGNIVEKLFF. The full variable domain, with the rest looked up from reference TRBV5-5 and TRBJ1-4, is DAGVTQSPTHLIKTRGQQVTLRCSPISGHKSVSWYQQVLGQGPQFIFQYYEKEERGRGNFPDRFSARQFPNYSSELNVNALLLGDSALYLCASSLAGNIVEKLFFGSGTQLSVL.

The rearrangement links TRBV18 to TRBJ1-2, with TRBD1 as a possible D gene (6 bases). This CDR3 comprises 14 residues. CDR1 is KGHSH and CDR2 is LQKENI in the germline V gene. With 0 bases removed from V and 8 bases from J, the gap between germline ends came to 13 bases. The CDR3, as DNA: TGTGCCAGCTCACCACCGAGCGGGGGGGGCGGCTACACCTTC. Residues: CASSPPSGGGGYTF.

This clone was observed a few times. The gene calls are TRBV15 and TRBJ1-4, with 8 bases identical to TRBD1. Germline V gives CDR1 LNHNV, CDR2 YYDKDF (reference sequence). The J segment lost 5 bases and the V segment lost 2 bases, leaving 4 bases of the junction unmatched. This CDR3 is built from 15 residues. CDR3 protein: CATSRSRDRNEKLFF. The CDR3 nucleotides are TGTGCCACCAGCAGAAGCCGGGACAGGAATGAAAAACTGTTTTTT. The entire variable domain, with the rest obtained from reference TRBV15 and TRBJ1-4, is as follows: DAMVIQNPRYQVTQFGKPVTLSCSQTLNHNVMYWYQQKSSQAPKLLFHYYDKDFNNEADTPDNFQSRRPNTSFCFLDIRSPGLGDTAMYLCATSRSRDRNEKLFFGSGTQLSVL.

The chain employs TRBV2 and TRBJ2-1, with TRBD2 matching over 7 bases. With V trimmed by 7 bases and J by 8 bases, 8 bases remained unmatched. The CDR3 totals 13 residues. CDR1 and CDR2 from the germline V gene are SNHLY and FYNNEI. CDR3 nucleotide sequence: TGTGCCAGCACCCCCGGGGGGATCGATGAGCAGTTCTTC. Encoded protein: CASTPGGIDEQFF.

The chain carries TRBV7-3 and TRBJ1-1, with a tentative D call TRBD1 (5 bases). Germline V CDR1 and CDR2: SGHTA, FQGTGA. V was pared by 6 bases and J by 3 bases, with 14 bases between. This CDR3 region has 14 residues. The DNA for the CDR3 is TGTGCCAGCAGAATACGGGGGGGAGACACTGAAGCTTTCTTT. It specifies CASRIRGGDTEAFF.

This clone has just a few counts. The chain carries TRBV7-9 and TRBJ1-3; no firm D call. Trimming pared 0 bases from V and 7 bases from J, leaving 7 bases between. The CDR3 spans 13 residues. Germline CDR1 SEHNR, CDR2 FQNEAQ (reference sequence). The CDR3, as DNA: TGTGCCAGCAGCTTAGCGCAGGCGAACACCATATATTTT. Protein product: CASSLAQANTIYF.

This chain joins TRBV30 and TRBJ1-1, with 7 bases lining up with TRBD1. V shed 4 bases and J 0 bases; nucleotides not matched to a gene: 2. Germline CDR1 is GTSNPN and CDR2 is SVGIG (reference sequence). CDR3 length: 13 residues. The CDR3 nucleotides read TGTGCCTGGAAGGACAGGCTGAACACTGAAGCTTTCTTT. It is translated as CAWKDRLNTEAFF.

The chain is built from TRBV5-1 and TRBJ1-1, with D possibly being TRBD1 (6 bases). Germline CDR1 and CDR2: SGHRS and YFSETQ. The CDR3 spans 13 residues. Trimming took off 7 bases at V and 3 bases at J, with 13 bases between the two ends. The CDR3 nucleotides are TGCGCCAGCGCAACGCCAGGGGACACTGAAGCTTTCTTT. Translating it yields CASATPGDTEAFF.

This clone was observed a single time. The chain joins TRBV28 to TRBJ2-7; weak D call: TRBD1 (6 bases). Trimming took 5 bases from V and 3 from J, leaving 17 bases between them. Germline CDR1 reads MDHEN; CDR2 reads SYDVKM. The length of the CDR3 is 15 residues. The CDR3 is CASSVPRGTYYEQYF. As DNA, the CDR3 is TGTGCCAGCAGTGTCCCCAGGGGCACCTACTACGAGCAGTACTTC. The whole variable domain, remainder taken from reference TRBV28 and TRBJ2-7, is DVKVTQSSRYLVKRTGEKVFLECVQDMDHENMFWYRQDPGLGLRLIYFSYDVKMKEKGDIPEGYSVSREKKERFSLILESASTNQTSMYLCASSVPRGTYYEQYFGPGTRLTVT.

The rearrangement uses TRBV18 and TRBJ1-1, with 10 bases lining up with TRBD1. Germline CDR1 reads KGHSH; CDR2 reads LQKENI. V lost 3 bases to trimming and J lost 3 bases; unmatched junction nucleotides: 10. This CDR3 contains 17 residues. Here the CDR3 reads CASSPRDRGPGDTEAFF. The CDR3 coding sequence is TGTGCCAGCTCACCCCGGGACAGGGGCCCGGGGGACACTGAAGCTTTCTTT.

This chain uses TRBV7-3 with TRBJ2-5; TRBD1 is a possible D gene (5 bases). CDR1 SGHTA and CDR2 FQGTGA come from the germline V gene. The V end lost 5 bases, the J end lost 5 bases, and 12 bases lay between the germline ends. The length of the CDR3 is 13 residues. CDR3 DNA sequence: TGTGCCAGCAGCCAGACAGTTCTTGAGACCCAGTACTTC. Translated: CASSQTVLETQYF.

The genes are TRBV5-1 and TRBJ2-3, with TRBD1 matching over 7 bases. Trimming at V came to 0 bases and at J to 6 bases, leaving 10 bases not matched to a gene. The CDR3 has 16 residues. The V gene's germline CDR1 is SGHRS and CDR2 YFSETQ. For the CDR3, the DNA is TGCGCCAGCAGCTTGGCCAGGGGCAGGGGGATGGATACGCAGTATTTT. Its protein product is CASSLARGRGMDTQYF. Full variable domain (outside the CDR3, taken from reference TRBV5-1 and TRBJ2-3): KAGVTQTPRYLIKTRGQQVTLSCSPISGHRSVSWYQQTPGQGLQFLFEYFSETQRNKGNFPGRFSGRQFSNSRSEMNVSTLELGDSALYLCASSLARGRGMDTQYFGPGTRLTVL.

The chain joins TRBV13 to TRBJ2-7; 7 bases align to TRBD1. Germline V lookup: CDR1 PRHDT, CDR2 FYEKMQ (reference sequence). This CDR3 is 15 amino acids long. Trimming cost V 5 bases and J 2 bases; bases outside gene matches: 9. CDR3 sequence: CASSTLRDSPYEQYF. The CDR3, as DNA: TGTGCCAGCAGCACCCTGAGGGACAGCCCCTACGAGCAGTACTTC.

The gene calls are TRBV9 and TRBJ2-7; TRBD2 is a possible D gene (7 bases). CDR3 length equals 14 residues. V shed 2 bases and J shed 5 bases, with 14 bases lying between them. Germline V gene sequence: CDR1 SGDLS, CDR2 YYNGEE. The CDR3 loop reads CASSVGGLRDEQYF. In DNA, the CDR3 is TGTGCCAGCAGCGTGGGGGGGCTGAGGGACGAGCAGTACTTC.